The rows below give T cell receptor beta chains drawn from one sample of a study of T-cell reconstitution after alpha-beta-depleted transplantation in children. TCRdb ran MiXCR on the PCR reads and lists one entry per CDR3 protein. The table has 490,000 or so distinct CDR3 sequences, 10% to 13% seen once; the top ten hold around 2%. The sequenced sample was PBMCs, obtained before TCRalphabeta/CD19-depleted stem cell transplant. The receptors stem from a child aged 2-15 years with inherited bone marrow failure, due to receive a stem cell transplant. The CDR3 runs from the conserved cysteine through the conserved F or W. D genes are given only for firm matches. Size values are once, few and many counts, or a class for expanded clones, and some rows have none.

CASSYPAGGPRNEQFF	TGTGCCAGCAGTTACCCAGCGGGAGGGCCCAGGAATGAGCAGTTCTTC	TRBD2	few	TRBV6-5	TRBJ2-1
CASSLDANNNEQFF	TGCGCCAGCAGCTTGGACGCCAACAACAATGAGCAGTTCTTC	NA	many	TRBV5-1	TRBJ2-1
CAISGLDYNEQFF	TGTGCCATCAGTGGACTAGACTACAATGAGCAGTTCTTC	NA	many	TRBV10-3	TRBJ2-1
CASTGENTEAFF	TGTGCCAGCACGGGTGAGAACACTGAAGCTTTCTTT	NA	many	TRBV2	TRBJ1-1
CASSSEGQGMNTEAFF	TGTGCCAGCAGCTCAGAGGGACAGGGCATGAACACTGAAGCTTTCTTT	TRBD1	many	TRBV7-8	TRBJ1-1
CASSESYWNTGELFF	TGTGCCAGCAGTGAATCTTACTGGAACACCGGGGAGCTGTTTTTT	NA	many	TRBV6-1	TRBJ2-2
CASSQVRSSSGNTIYF	TGCGCCAGCAGCCAAGTCCGGTCAAGCTCTGGAAACACCATATATTTT	NA	few	TRBV4-3	TRBJ1-3
CASSLSRDRGYEQYF	TGTGCCAGCAGTTTATCTCGGGACAGGGGTTACGAGCAGTACTTC	TRBD1	many	TRBV27	TRBJ2-7
CASSLSVGSGSYNEQFF	TGTGCCAGCAGTTTATCGGTGGGTAGCGGGAGCTACAATGAGCAGTTCTTC	TRBD2	many	TRBV27	TRBJ2-1
CSVGTGNSYEQYF	TGCAGCGTTGGTACAGGGAACTCCTACGAGCAGTACTTC	NA	many	TRBV29-1	TRBJ2-7
CSDMSGVGNGYTF	TGCAGCGACATGTCCGGGGTCGGAAATGGCTACACCTTC	NA	many	TRBV29-1	TRBJ1-2
CASSASPAGDGYTF	TGTGCCAGCAGCGCTTCACCGGCCGGGGATGGCTACACCTTC	NA	many	TRBV5-5	TRBJ1-2
CASSRRREGLYEQYF	TGTGCCAGCAGCCGTCGGCGGGAGGGTCTATACGAGCAGTACTTC	TRBD2	NA	TRBV14	TRBJ2-7
CATRLGPNTEAFF	TGTGCCACCCGACTCGGGCCAAACACTGAAGCTTTCTTT	NA	few	TRBV6-6	TRBJ1-1
CAIRQGRRWAECNQPQHF	TGTGCCATCAGGCAGGGGAGGAGGTGGGCTGAGTGCAATCAGCCCCAGCATTTT	NA	few	TRBV10-3	TRBJ1-5
CSVGLPNRAGGYEQYF	TGCAGCGTTGGGCTCCCCAACAGGGCTGGGGGCTACGAGCAGTACTTC	NA	many	TRBV29-1	TRBJ2-7
CASSPGPSNQPQHF	TGTGCCAGCAGCCCGGGCCCTAGCAATCAGCCCCAGCATTTT	NA	many	TRBV4-2	TRBJ1-5
CASRFSRWGTPSSYEQYF	TGTGCCAGTCGTTTTTCCCGATGGGGGACGCCGAGCTCCTACGAGCAGTACTTC	NA	few	TRBV19	TRBJ2-7
CASSVGGASGRNEQFF	TGTGCCAGCAGCGTAGGGGGTGCTAGCGGGAGAAATGAGCAGTTCTTC	TRBD2	many	TRBV9	TRBJ2-1
CSVGGQHTDTQYF	TGCAGCGTTGGGGGACAGCACACAGATACGCAGTATTTT	TRBD1	many	TRBV29-1	TRBJ2-3
CASSLVSAGVDTQYF	TGTGCCAGCAGCTTAGTCTCAGCGGGAGTGGATACGCAGTATTTT	TRBD2	many	TRBV7-9	TRBJ2-3
CSVDQGTEAFF	TGCAGCGTAGATCAGGGAACTGAAGCTTTCTTT	NA	many	TRBV29-1	TRBJ1-1
CASSPYPGQLGNEQFF	TGCGCCAGCAGCCCCTACCCCGGACAGTTAGGCAATGAGCAGTTCTTC	NA	many	TRBV5-1	TRBJ2-1
CAWNPLARAGELFF	TGTGCCTGGAATCCGCTGGCCAGGGCCGGGGAGCTGTTTTTT	NA	NA	TRBV30	TRBJ2-2
CASSLHPGSSGNTIYF	TGTGCCAGCAGCCTACACCCCGGAAGCTCTGGAAACACCATATATTTT	NA	many	TRBV7-2	TRBJ1-3
CASSVANSRYF	TGTGCCAGCAGCGTCGCCAATTCACGGTACTTC	NA	NA	TRBV7-2	TRBJ2-7
CASSWGAGVNEQFF	TGTGCCAGCAGCTGGGGGGCGGGAGTCAATGAGCAGTTCTTC	NA	NA	TRBV5-4	TRBJ2-1
CSARKASGGSSREQYF	TGCAGTGCTAGAAAAGCTAGCGGGGGGAGCTCGAGGGAGCAGTACTTC	TRBD2	few	TRBV20-1	TRBJ2-7
CASTAGRTSDTQYF	TGTGCCAGCACGGCGGGGAGAACATCAGATACGCAGTATTTT	NA	NA	TRBV7-9	TRBJ2-3
CASSFGEATGELFF	TGTGCCAGCAGCTTCGGAGAGGCCACCGGGGAGCTGTTTTTT	NA	many	TRBV5-6	TRBJ2-2
CASTVWGPLHF	TGCGCCAGCACGGTGTGGGGACCCCTCCACTTT	NA	many	TRBV10-2	TRBJ1-6
CASRSAGTPSVGTEQFF	TGTGCCAGCAGATCAGCCGGGACCCCAAGTGTCGGTACTGAGCAGTTCTTC	NA	many	TRBV7-9	TRBJ2-1
CASSYSTSGRGEQYF	TGTGCCAGCAGTTACTCCACTAGCGGGAGGGGTGAGCAGTACTTC	TRBD2	few	TRBV6-5	TRBJ2-7
CASSTTPGAQVNTGELFF	TGTGCCAGCAGCACGACCCCAGGCGCCCAAGTAAACACCGGGGAGCTGTTTTTT	NA	many	TRBV12-3/TRBV12-4	TRBJ2-2
CASSGTDQNIQYF	TGCGCCAGCAGCGGGACAGACCAAAACATTCAGTACTTC	TRBD1	many	TRBV5-1	TRBJ2-4
CASTTLRAKSSYNEQFF	TGTGCCAGCACAACCCTTCGAGCGAAAAGCTCCTACAATGAGCAGTTCTTC	NA	NA	TRBV7-1	TRBJ2-1
CASSVDRLEDTIYF	TGTGCCAGCAGTGTAGACAGGTTAGAGGACACCATATATTTT	NA	many	TRBV25-1	TRBJ1-3
CASSQGEGTGAHEQYF	TGTGCCAGCAGCCAAGGAGAAGGGACAGGGGCCCACGAGCAGTACTTC	TRBD1	NA	TRBV4-2	TRBJ2-7
CANSEVASYEQYF	TGTGCCAATAGTGAGGTTGCGTCCTACGAGCAGTACTTC	NA	many	TRBV2	TRBJ2-7
CAWLGHSGRAPNEQFF	TGTGCCTGGTTAGGCCATAGCGGGAGGGCCCCAAATGAGCAGTTCTTC	TRBD2	many	TRBV30	TRBJ2-1
CASRPRTSGRYNEQFF	TGCGCCAGCAGACCCAGGACTAGCGGGCGATACAATGAGCAGTTCTTC	TRBD2	many	TRBV4-3	TRBJ2-1